One TCR beta chain is described in this entry. Its antigen is not identified. Sampled while nominally healthy, donors likely had unrecorded immune exposures. This CDR3 spans 16 amino acids. Trimming cost V 5 bases and J 4 bases; bases outside gene matches: 11. Germline CDR1 is SGHVS and CDR2 is FQNEAQ. The data are from a study of cytomegalovirus exposure and HLA in healthy donors. Study context: There were about 85 million unique TCRs (from HLA-typed donors) in an early data release.

The PCR made use of 60 Vbeta and 13 Jbeta primers. Using immunoSEQ multiplex PCR, the repertoire was profiled, and TCRdb retains in-frame clones only, with some absent. The table lists over 100,000 clones, more than 65% of them singletons. Study results and limitations: Most observed TCR sequences were rare, whereas some public TCRs were detected in many donors. A prior analysis recorded that most TCR beta V segments were productive about 87% or about 30% of the time.

The J gene is TRBJ2-7, the V gene TRBV7-8; TRBD1 agrees at 10 bases. The TCR originated in a woman younger than 30 in good health and CMV-seropositive. Material for sequencing was PBMCs. The CDR3 bases are TGTGCCAGCAGCCCGAACCTATTGGGACAGGGGTACGAGCAGTACTTC. Protein: CASSPNLLGQGYEQYF. The variable domain in full, with the rest retrieved from reference TRBV7-8 and TRBJ2-7, is GAGVSQSPRYKVAKRGQDVALRCDPISGHVSLFWYQQALGQGPEFLTYFQNEAQLDKSGLPSDRFFAERPEGSVSTLKIQRTQQEDSAVYLCASSPNLLGQGYEQYFGPGTRLTVT.